These T cell receptor beta chains were read from a single sample in a study of cytomegalovirus exposure and HLA in healthy donors. The data were produced by immunoSEQ multiplex PCR, yet TCRdb's version contains in-frame clones alone and is incomplete. Among 150,000 to 200,000 clones, around 80% were seen once, and the ten largest hold around 2.6%. The sample was PBMCs. These receptors were obtained from a female donor in good health and CMV-seronegative. Both conserved end residues are trimmed from each CDR3.

CDR3 protein	CDR3 length	J gene	V gene
ASSRSAGLAGEETQY	15	TRBJ2-5	TRBV11-2
ASSTTGAGELF	11	TRBJ2-2	TRBV2
ASSTRARGAQY	11	TRBJ2-5	TRBV9
ATSRDYRDTQY	11	TRBJ2-3	TRBV15
ASSLGLAGVSGELF	14	TRBJ2-2	TRBV5-1
ASSLDPRGKLF	11	TRBJ1-4	TRBV6-5
ASSGGTPRGNEQF	13	TRBJ2-1	TRBV9
ASSQDGLAEPHPSNEQF	17	TRBJ2-1	TRBV4-1
ASSSTGTLYGYT	12	TRBJ1-2	TRBV5-1
AFQGGSYGYT	10	TRBJ1-2	TRBV2
ASALSQGTYEQY	12	TRBJ2-7	TRBV19
ASKPLGGRGNTIY	13	TRBJ1-3	TRBV28
ASNGAGVNNEQF	12	TRBJ2-1	TRBV6-6
ASMVGSSYNEQF	12	TRBJ2-1	TRBV7-8
ASRTLAGGSDTQY	13	TRBJ2-3	TRBV6-5
SARISLSAF	9	TRBJ1-1	TRBV20-1
ASSLGDWINTGELF	14	TRBJ2-2	TRBV5-1
ASSLGGSGGYEQY	13	TRBJ2-7	TRBV7-8
ASSLSTSGYEQY	12	TRBJ2-7	TRBV5-1
ASSLPDLREQY	11	TRBJ2-7	TRBV7-2
ASSKGEPGNQPQH	13	TRBJ1-5	TRBV19
ASSQDPYPPLSGANVLT	17	TRBJ2-6	TRBV4-3
ASKRGTGYEQY	11	-	TRBV6-5
ASSTTGGMMNEQF	13	TRBJ2-1	TRBV6-5
ASSSGGGNTIY	11	TRBJ1-3	TRBV6-5